A single sample is the source of the 5 T cell receptor beta chains below, sequenced in a study of long-term antiretroviral therapy in people with HIV (dated by TCRdb to the early 2020s). The immunoSEQ hsTCRB v3.0 assay was used at survey level resolution to sequence the TRB variable region. The table comes from immuneACCESS by way of TCRdb, which keeps in-frame sequences with V and J called. Part of the clones is missing from these tables; in studies checked, under half for an unresolved V gene and the rest for unknown reasons. The sample data list tens of thousands of clones, and more than 80% of these were observed just once. Around 5.5% of the sample is taken by the ten largest. The input for sequencing was unsorted PBMCs, taken 3.4 years after starting antiretroviral therapy. The origin of the receptors is a man aged 25 to 40 with HIV.

Here the CDR3 DNA reads TGTGCCAGCAGCTTGGTGGCGCTCCGGGGCGGTGAGCAGTTCTTC. Its protein is CASSLVALRGGEQFF. This chain uses TRBV5-5 with TRBJ2-1; tentatively, D is TRBD1 or TRBD2 (5 bases each). Trimming took off 0 bases at V and 9 bases at J, with 16 bases between the two ends. Germline lookup yields CDR1 SGHKS and CDR2 YYEKEE (reference sequence). The CDR3 has 15 residues.

This clone came up once. The chain recombines TRBV11-2 with TRBJ2-3; D remains unclear. CDR3 size: 15 residues. CDR1 SGHAT and CDR2 FQNNGV come from the germline V gene. V was clipped by 0 bases and J by 2 bases, with 9 bases between them. DNA for the CDR3: TGTGCCAGCAGCTTAGACCCGTCATTCACAGATACGCAGTATTTT. This sequence encodes CASSLDPSFTDTQYF.

The chain employs TRBV15 and TRBJ2-3; 12 bases are shared with TRBD2. Unmatched junction bases numbered 19, after V lost 3 bases and J lost 3 bases. The germline CDR1 and CDR2 sequences are LNHNV and YYDKDF (reference sequence). CDR3 length: 21 residues. The CDR3 DNA sequence: TGTGCCACCAGCAGGGAATATAGACTAGCGGGAGCCCCCCAAGGGACAGATACGCAGTATTTT. This codes for CATSREYRLAGAPQGTDTQYF. The variable domain in full, completed from reference TRBV15 and TRBJ2-3, reads DAMVIQNPRYQVTQFGKPVTLSCSQTLNHNVMYWYQQKSSQAPKLLFHYYDKDFNNEADTPDNFQSRRPNTSFCFLDIRSPGLGDTAMYLCATSREYRLAGAPQGTDTQYFGPGTRLTVL.

This clone was seen once. The J gene is TRBJ1-5, the V gene TRBV27; possible D gene TRBD1, 6 bases. There are 15 residues in the CDR3. V was pared by 2 bases and J by 1 base, with 9 bases between. From germline, CDR1 is MNHEY and CDR2 SMNVEV (reference sequence). CDR3 sequence reads: CASSLGGYSNQPQHF. The CDR3, as DNA: TGTGCCAGCAGTTTAGGGGGCTACAGCAATCAGCCCCAGCATTTT.

The genes are TRBV6-5 and TRBJ2-2; 7 bases fit TRBD1. This CDR3 has 15 amino acids. V dropped 6 bases and J dropped 3; count of bases not matched to a gene: 7. The germline CDR1 and CDR2 sequences are MNHEY and SVGAGI. The CDR3 protein is CASREGAGDTGELFF. As DNA, the CDR3 is TGTGCCAGCAGAGAGGGGGCAGGAGACACCGGGGAGCTGTTTTTT.